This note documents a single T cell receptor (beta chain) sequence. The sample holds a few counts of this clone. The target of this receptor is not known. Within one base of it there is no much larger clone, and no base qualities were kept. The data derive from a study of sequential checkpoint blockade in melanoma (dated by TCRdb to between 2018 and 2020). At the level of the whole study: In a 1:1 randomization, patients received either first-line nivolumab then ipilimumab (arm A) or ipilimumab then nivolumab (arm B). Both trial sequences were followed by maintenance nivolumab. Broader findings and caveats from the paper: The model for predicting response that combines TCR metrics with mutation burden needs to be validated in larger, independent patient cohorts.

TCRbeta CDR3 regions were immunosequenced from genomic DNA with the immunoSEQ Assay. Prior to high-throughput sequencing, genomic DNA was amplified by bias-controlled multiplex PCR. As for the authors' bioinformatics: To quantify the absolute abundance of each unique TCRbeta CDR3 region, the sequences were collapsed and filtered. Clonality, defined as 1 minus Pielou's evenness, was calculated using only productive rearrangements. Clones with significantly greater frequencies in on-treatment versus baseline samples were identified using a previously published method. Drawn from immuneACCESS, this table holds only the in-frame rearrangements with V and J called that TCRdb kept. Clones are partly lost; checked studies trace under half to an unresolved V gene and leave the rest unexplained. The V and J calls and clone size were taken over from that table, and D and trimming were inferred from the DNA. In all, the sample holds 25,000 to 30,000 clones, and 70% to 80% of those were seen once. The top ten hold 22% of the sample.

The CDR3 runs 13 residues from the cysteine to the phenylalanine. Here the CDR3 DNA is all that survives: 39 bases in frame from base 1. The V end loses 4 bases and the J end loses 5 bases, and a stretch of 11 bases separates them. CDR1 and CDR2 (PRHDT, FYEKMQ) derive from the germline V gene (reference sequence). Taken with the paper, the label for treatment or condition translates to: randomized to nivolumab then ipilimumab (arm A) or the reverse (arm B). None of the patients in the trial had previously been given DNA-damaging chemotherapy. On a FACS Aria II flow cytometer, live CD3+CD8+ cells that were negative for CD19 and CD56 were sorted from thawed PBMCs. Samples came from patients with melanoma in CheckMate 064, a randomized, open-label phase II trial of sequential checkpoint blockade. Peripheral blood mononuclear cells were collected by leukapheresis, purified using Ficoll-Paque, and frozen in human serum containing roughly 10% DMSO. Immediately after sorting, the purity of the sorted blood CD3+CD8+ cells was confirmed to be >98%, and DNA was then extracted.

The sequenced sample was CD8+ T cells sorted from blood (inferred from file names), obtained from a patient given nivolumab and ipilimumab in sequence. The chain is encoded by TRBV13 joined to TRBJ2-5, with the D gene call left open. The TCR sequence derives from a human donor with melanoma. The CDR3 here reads CASSSGSRETQYF. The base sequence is TGTGCCAGCAGCTCCGGTTCCCGGGAGACCCAGTACTTC.